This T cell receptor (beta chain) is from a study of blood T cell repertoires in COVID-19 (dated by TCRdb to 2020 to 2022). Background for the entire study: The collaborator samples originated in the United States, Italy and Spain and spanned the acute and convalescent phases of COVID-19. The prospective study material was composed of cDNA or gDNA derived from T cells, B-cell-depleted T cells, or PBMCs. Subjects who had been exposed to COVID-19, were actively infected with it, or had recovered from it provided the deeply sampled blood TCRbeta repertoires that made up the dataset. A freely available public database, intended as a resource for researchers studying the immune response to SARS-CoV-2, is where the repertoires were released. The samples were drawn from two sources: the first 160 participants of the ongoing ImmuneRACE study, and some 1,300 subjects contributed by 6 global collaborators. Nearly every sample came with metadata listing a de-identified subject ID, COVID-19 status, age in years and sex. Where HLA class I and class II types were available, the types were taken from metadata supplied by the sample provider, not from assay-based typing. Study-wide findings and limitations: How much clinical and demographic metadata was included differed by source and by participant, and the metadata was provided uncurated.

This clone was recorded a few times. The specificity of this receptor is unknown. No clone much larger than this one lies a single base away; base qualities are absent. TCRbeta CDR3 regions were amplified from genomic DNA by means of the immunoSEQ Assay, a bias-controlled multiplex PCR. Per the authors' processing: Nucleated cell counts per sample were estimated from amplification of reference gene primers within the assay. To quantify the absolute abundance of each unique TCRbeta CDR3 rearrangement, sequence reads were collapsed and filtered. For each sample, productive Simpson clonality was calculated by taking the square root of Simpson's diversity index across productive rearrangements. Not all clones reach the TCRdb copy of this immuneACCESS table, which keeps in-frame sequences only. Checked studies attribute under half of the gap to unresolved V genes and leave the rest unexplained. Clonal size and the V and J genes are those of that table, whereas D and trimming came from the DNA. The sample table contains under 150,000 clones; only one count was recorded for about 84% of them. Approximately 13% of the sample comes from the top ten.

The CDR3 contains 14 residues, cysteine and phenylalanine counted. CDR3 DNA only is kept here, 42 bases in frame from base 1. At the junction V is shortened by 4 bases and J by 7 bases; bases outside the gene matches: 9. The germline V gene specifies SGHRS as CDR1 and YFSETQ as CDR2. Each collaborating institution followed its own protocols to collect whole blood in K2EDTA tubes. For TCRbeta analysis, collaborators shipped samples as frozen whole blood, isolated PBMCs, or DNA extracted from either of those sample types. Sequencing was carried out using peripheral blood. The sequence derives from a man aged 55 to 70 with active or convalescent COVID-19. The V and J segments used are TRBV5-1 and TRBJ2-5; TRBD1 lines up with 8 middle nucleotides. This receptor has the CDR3 CASSGGQALGTQYF. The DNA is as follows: TGCGCCAGCAGCGGGGGACAGGCCTTGGGGACCCAGTACTTC.